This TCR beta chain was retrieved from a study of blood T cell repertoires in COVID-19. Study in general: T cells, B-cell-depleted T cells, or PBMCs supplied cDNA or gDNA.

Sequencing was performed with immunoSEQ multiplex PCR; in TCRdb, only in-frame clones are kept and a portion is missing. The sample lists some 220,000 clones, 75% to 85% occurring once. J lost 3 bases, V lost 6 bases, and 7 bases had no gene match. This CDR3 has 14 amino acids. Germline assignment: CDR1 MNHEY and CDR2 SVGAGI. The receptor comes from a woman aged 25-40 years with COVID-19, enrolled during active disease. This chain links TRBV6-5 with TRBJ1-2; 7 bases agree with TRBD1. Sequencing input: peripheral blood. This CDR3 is CASRRDTGDYGYTF. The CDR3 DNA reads TGTGCCAGCAGAAGGGACACAGGGGACTATGGCTACACCTTC.